There are many counts of the clone carrying this T cell receptor beta chain. What it binds is unknown. The sample is drawn from a study of regulatory T cells in long-lasting Graves disease. Study results and caveats: Comparison showed that persistent patients shared more public clonotypes (2,741) than new patients (about 880).

As for time point: newly diagnosed GD, antithyroid drugs for less than 3 months. The authors made the TCR library using RNA they extracted from PBMCs. iRepertoire HTBI primers and Arm-PCR of CDR3 regions built TCR beta libraries. TCRdb called the multiplex PCR reads again in MiXCR, with one record for every CDR3 protein. The sample has more than 400,000 distinct CDR3 sequences; 15% to 20% are singletons. The CDR3 has 15 amino acids. The J segment lost 4 bases and the V segment lost 6 bases, leaving 9 bases of the junction unmatched. The germline CDR1 and CDR2 sequences are MNHNS and SASEGT. This sample also belongs to another study, concerning T cells in Graves' hyperthyroidism and ophthalmopathy.

This chain uses TRBV6-1 with TRBJ2-7; 10 positions agree with TRBD1. This receptor was obtained from a man in his forties with Graves disease. The sample in question was peripheral blood mononuclear cells (PBMCs), obtained at new diagnosis, from a patient treated with antithyroid drugs. Here the CDR3 reads CASSSHRDRGYEQYF. As DNA, the CDR3 is TGTGCCAGCAGCTCCCACCGGGACAGGGGTTACGAGCAGTACTTC.